This is a list of T cell receptor beta chains from one sample in a study of blood T cell repertoires in COVID-19. Produced via immunoSEQ multiplex PCR; TCRdb's table is partial and in-frame only. The profile shows approximately 200,000 clones, about 85% of them singletons. The sequenced sample consisted of peripheral blood. Source of these receptors: a man between 65 and 79 years old with active or convalescent COVID-19. CDR3s include the opening cysteine and the closing phenylalanine or tryptophan. The D gene is left open where the match is weak. Clone size is stated in some rows and not others, as once, few, many or a class when expanded.

cdr3_nt: TGTGCCAGCAGCTCGGGACTAGCGGGAGTAAATGAGCAGTTCTTC
cdr3_aa: CASSSGLAGVNEQFF
j_call: TRBJ2-1
d_call: TRBD2
clone_size: -
v_call: TRBV7-2

cdr3_nt: TGTGCCAGCGGTTACACCGTAAACACTGAAGCTTTCTTT
cdr3_aa: CASGYTVNTEAFF
j_call: TRBJ1-1
d_call: -
clone_size: -
v_call: TRBV28

cdr3_nt: TGTGCCAGCAGCTTAGTGGGGACAGGGATGACTGAAGCTTTCTTT
cdr3_aa: CASSLVGTGMTEAFF
j_call: TRBJ1-1
d_call: TRBD1
clone_size: -
v_call: TRBV11-2

cdr3_nt: TGCGCCAGCAGCTGGCAGGACGGAGGCCAAGAGACCCAGTACTTC
cdr3_aa: CASSWQDGGQETQYF
j_call: TRBJ2-5
d_call: -
clone_size: -
v_call: TRBV5-1

cdr3_nt: TGTGCCAGCAGCAGACAGTTTTCTGGAAACACCATATATTTT
cdr3_aa: CASSRQFSGNTIYF
j_call: TRBJ1-3
d_call: -
clone_size: -
v_call: TRBV5-4

cdr3_nt: TGTGCCAGCAGCAAATACAGGGTTAACACTGAAGCTTTCTTT
cdr3_aa: CASSKYRVNTEAFF
j_call: TRBJ1-1
d_call: -
clone_size: -
v_call: TRBV6-2/TRBV6-3

cdr3_nt: TGTGCCAGCAGCTTGAGGGGGCCGACTGAAGCTTTCTTT
cdr3_aa: CASSLRGPTEAFF
j_call: TRBJ1-1
d_call: TRBD1
clone_size: -
v_call: TRBV5-6

cdr3_nt: TGCAGCGTTGAAGATTATAGCGGCAGAAGCACAGATACGCAGTATTTT
cdr3_aa: CSVEDYSGRSTDTQYF
j_call: TRBJ2-3
d_call: -
clone_size: -
v_call: TRBV29-1

cdr3_nt: TGTGCCAGCAGGGCCGGGACAAGAAATTCACCCCTCCACTTT
cdr3_aa: CASRAGTRNSPLHF
j_call: TRBJ1-6
d_call: -
clone_size: once
v_call: TRBV2

cdr3_nt: TGTGCCAGCAGCTCCAGACAGGCAAGCTCTGGAAACACCATATATTTT
cdr3_aa: CASSSRQASSGNTIYF
j_call: TRBJ1-3
d_call: -
clone_size: -
v_call: TRBV11-2

cdr3_nt: TGCAGCGTTGTCGGTAGCGGGACCGGGGAGCTGTTTTTT
cdr3_aa: CSVVGSGTGELFF
j_call: TRBJ2-2
d_call: TRBD2
clone_size: -
v_call: TRBV29-1

cdr3_nt: TGTGCCAGCAGTCTCGGGGTCCCGTACGAGCAGTACTTC
cdr3_aa: CASSLGVPYEQYF
j_call: TRBJ2-7
d_call: -
clone_size: -
v_call: TRBV6-2/TRBV6-3

cdr3_nt: TGCGCCAGCAGCTTGGCTACAGGTGGGCTAAAAGAGACCCAGTACTTC
cdr3_aa: CASSLATGGLKETQYF
j_call: TRBJ2-5
d_call: -
clone_size: -
v_call: TRBV5-1

cdr3_nt: TGTGCCACCAGCCCCAGAGTGGGAAGGGGGTACAATGAGCAGTTCTTC
cdr3_aa: CATSPRVGRGYNEQFF
j_call: TRBJ2-1
d_call: -
clone_size: -
v_call: TRBV15

cdr3_nt: TGTGCCAGCCGAAGGACAGGGGCATTCTCCTACAATGAGCAGTTCTTC
cdr3_aa: CASRRTGAFSYNEQFF
j_call: TRBJ2-1
d_call: TRBD1
clone_size: -
v_call: TRBV28

cdr3_nt: TGCGCCAGCAGCCCTCACGCTGATCCCGGGACTAGCGGGGCTCCTACCTACGAGCAGTACTTC
cdr3_aa: CASSPHADPGTSGAPTYEQYF
j_call: TRBJ2-7
d_call: TRBD2
clone_size: -
v_call: TRBV4-3

cdr3_nt: TGTGCCAGCAGTGGACAGACCAGTCACACTGTGATTAGCAATCAGCCCCAGCATTTT
cdr3_aa: CASSGQTSHTVISNQPQHF
j_call: TRBJ1-5
d_call: -
clone_size: -
v_call: TRBV28

cdr3_nt: TGTGCCAGCAGCCCCGGGGGGTTGACTGAAGCTTTCTTT
cdr3_aa: CASSPGGLTEAFF
j_call: TRBJ1-1
d_call: -
clone_size: -
v_call: TRBV6-2/TRBV6-3

cdr3_nt: TGTGCCAGCAGTGATCCGGGGGACCCAAATCAGCCCCAGCATTTT
cdr3_aa: CASSDPGDPNQPQHF
j_call: TRBJ1-5
d_call: -
clone_size: -
v_call: TRBV2

cdr3_nt: TGCGCCAGCAGCCGGACAATCCAGATGGACGAGCAGTACTTC
cdr3_aa: CASSRTIQMDEQYF
j_call: TRBJ2-7
d_call: -
clone_size: -
v_call: TRBV5-1

cdr3_nt: TGCGCCAGCAGTGATCAGCGGGGTCACGAGACCCAGTACTTC
cdr3_aa: CASSDQRGHETQYF
j_call: TRBJ2-5
d_call: TRBD2
clone_size: -
v_call: TRBV10-1

cdr3_nt: TGTGCCACCACGAGGGATCGGAACACTGAAGCTTTCTTT
cdr3_aa: CATTRDRNTEAFF
j_call: TRBJ1-1
d_call: -
clone_size: -
v_call: TRBV10-3

cdr3_nt: TGTGCCAGCAGATCCACGGGTGAAAAACTGTTTTTT
cdr3_aa: CASRSTGEKLFF
j_call: TRBJ1-4
d_call: -
clone_size: -
v_call: TRBV7-2

cdr3_nt: TGCGCCAGCAGCCAAGTTTCCCTAGTGAGCACAGATACGCAGTATTTT
cdr3_aa: CASSQVSLVSTDTQYF
j_call: TRBJ2-3
d_call: -
clone_size: -
v_call: TRBV4-1

cdr3_nt: TGTGCCAGCAGCGCAGACAGGGATCAGCCCCAGCATTTT
cdr3_aa: CASSADRDQPQHF
j_call: TRBJ1-5
d_call: TRBD1
clone_size: once
v_call: TRBV5-5

cdr3_nt: TGTGCCAGCAGTACAGGTACGAACACCGGGGAGCTGTTTTTT
cdr3_aa: CASSTGTNTGELFF
j_call: TRBJ2-2
d_call: -
clone_size: -
v_call: TRBV28

cdr3_nt: TGCGCCAGCAGCTTGGGTCAAGCGAAGGACGAGCAGTACTTC
cdr3_aa: CASSLGQAKDEQYF
j_call: TRBJ2-7
d_call: -
clone_size: -
v_call: TRBV5-1

cdr3_nt: TGTGCCAGCAGCCAGACTACCCAAAACATTCAGTACTTC
cdr3_aa: CASSQTTQNIQYF
j_call: TRBJ2-4
d_call: -
clone_size: -
v_call: TRBV3-1/TRBV3-2

cdr3_nt: TGTGCCAGCAGCCAAGCGGGGGGGCCGGGGGAGACCCAGTACTTC
cdr3_aa: CASSQAGGPGETQYF
j_call: TRBJ2-5
d_call: TRBD2
clone_size: -
v_call: TRBV3-1/TRBV3-2

cdr3_nt: TGTGCCAGCAGCTTGGCTCTTCGGGGAGGCTATGGCTACACCTTC
cdr3_aa: CASSLALRGGYGYTF
j_call: TRBJ1-2
d_call: -
clone_size: -
v_call: TRBV5-4

cdr3_nt: TGTGCCAGCAGCTTACTAGAAAACACCATATATTTT
cdr3_aa: CASSLLENTIYF
j_call: TRBJ1-3
d_call: -
clone_size: -
v_call: TRBV11-2

cdr3_nt: TGTGCCAGCAGTCACTGGACTAGTTTGGATACGCAGTATTTT
cdr3_aa: CASSHWTSLDTQYF
j_call: TRBJ2-3
d_call: TRBD2
clone_size: -
v_call: TRBV6-2/TRBV6-3

cdr3_nt: TGTGCCAGCAGCTTAGAAGTGACAGGGCGAGGCTACACCTTC
cdr3_aa: CASSLEVTGRGYTF
j_call: TRBJ1-2
d_call: TRBD1
clone_size: -
v_call: TRBV7-2

cdr3_nt: TGTGCCAGCAGCCCCAAGGCAGGGAGCGGGGGGGAGAACAATGAGCAGTTCTTC
cdr3_aa: CASSPKAGSGGENNEQFF
j_call: TRBJ2-1
d_call: TRBD2
clone_size: -
v_call: TRBV28

cdr3_nt: TGTGCCAGCAGTTTATATTGCCTACCCCCGGGACAGTTATGCTCACCCCTCCACTTT
cdr3_aa: CASSLYCLPPGQLCSPLHF
j_call: TRBJ1-6
d_call: TRBD1
clone_size: -
v_call: TRBV27

cdr3_nt: TGTGCCAGCAGCTTTGAGGGCAGGGGCCCGACCGGGGAGCTGTTTTTT
cdr3_aa: CASSFEGRGPTGELFF
j_call: TRBJ2-2
d_call: -
clone_size: many
v_call: TRBV7-2

cdr3_nt: TGCGCCAGCACCCATCCGGGACAGGACACCTACGAGCAGTACTTC
cdr3_aa: CASTHPGQDTYEQYF
j_call: TRBJ2-7
d_call: TRBD1
clone_size: -
v_call: TRBV10-1

cdr3_nt: TGCGCCAGCAGCTTACCGGGACTAGCGGGGCTAAGCTCCTACAATGAGCAGTTCTTC
cdr3_aa: CASSLPGLAGLSSYNEQFF
j_call: TRBJ2-1
d_call: TRBD2
clone_size: -
v_call: TRBV5-1

cdr3_nt: TGTGCCAGCAGTTTGGCTTTCTACAATGAGCAGTTCTTC
cdr3_aa: CASSLAFYNEQFF
j_call: TRBJ2-1
d_call: -
clone_size: -
v_call: TRBV12-3/TRBV12-4

cdr3_nt: TGTGCCAGCAGCCCTCGTTCGGCCTACAATGAGCAGTTCTTC
cdr3_aa: CASSPRSAYNEQFF
j_call: TRBJ2-1
d_call: -
clone_size: -
v_call: TRBV11-2